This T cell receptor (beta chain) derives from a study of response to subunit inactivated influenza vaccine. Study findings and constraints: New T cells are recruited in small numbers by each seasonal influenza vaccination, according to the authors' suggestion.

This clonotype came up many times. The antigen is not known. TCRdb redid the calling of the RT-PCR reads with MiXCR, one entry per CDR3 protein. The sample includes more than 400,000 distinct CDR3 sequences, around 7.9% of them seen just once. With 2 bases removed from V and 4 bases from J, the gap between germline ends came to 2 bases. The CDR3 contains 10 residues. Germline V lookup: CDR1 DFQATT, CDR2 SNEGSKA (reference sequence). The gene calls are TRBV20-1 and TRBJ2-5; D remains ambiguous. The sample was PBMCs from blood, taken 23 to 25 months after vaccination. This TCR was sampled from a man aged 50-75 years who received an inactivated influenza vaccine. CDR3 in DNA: TGCAGTGCTAGAATAGAGACCCAGTACTTC. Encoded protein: CSARIETQYF.